A single sample gave rise to the 24 T cell receptor beta chains below, sequenced in a study of regulatory T cells in long-lasting Graves disease. Time point reported: persistent/refractory GD, antithyroid drugs over 5 years with positive TRAb. There was RNA extracted from PBMCs, and the TCR library was made from it. Both iRepertoire HTBI primers and Arm-PCR of CDR3 regions were used to build the TCR beta libraries. TCRdb re-called the multiplex PCR reads through MiXCR, storing one row per CDR3 protein. The sample has about 290,000 distinct CDR3 sequences, 20% to 25% seen once. This sample comprised peripheral blood mononuclear cells (PBMCs), obtained when the disease was refractory, from a patient treated with antithyroid drugs. The receptors derive from a female donor with Graves disease.

The CDR3 bases are TGTGCCAGCAGCTCCCGAGGCGGGAGTTCCGAGCAGTACTTC. This encodes CASSSRGGSSEQYF. The rearrangement joins TRBV7-6 to TRBJ2-7; 7 nucleotides line up with TRBD2. This CDR3 contains 14 residues. Unmatched junction bases numbered 9, after V lost 4 bases and J lost 6 bases. Germline V gene sequence: CDR1 SGHVS, CDR2 FNYEAQ.

V and J are TRBV25-1 and TRBJ2-7; D is perhaps TRBD2 (5 bases). V was pared by 2 bases and J by 5 bases, with 13 bases between. The germline gives CDR1 MGHDK, CDR2 SYGVNS. The CDR3 is 14 residues long. In DNA, the CDR3 is TGTGCCAGCAGTGAAGACGGGAAATTCCACGAGCAGTACTTC. Translation gives CASSEDGKFHEQYF.

This clonotype was observed many times. The chain links TRBV28 to TRBJ2-4; 10 bases agree with TRBD1. Germline V gene sequence: CDR1 MDHEN, CDR2 SYDVKM. The CDR3 totals 16 residues. V gave up 6 bases and J gave up 2 bases; unmatched junction bases: 7. The CDR3: CASSPGQGSTKNIQYF. The CDR3 DNA sequence: TGTGCCAGCAGCCCGGGACAGGGGTCAACCAAAAACATTCAGTACTTC.

This clonotype showed up many times. V is TRBV7-2 and J is TRBJ2-5; either TRBD1 or TRBD2 may supply D (5 bases each). The germline V gene encodes CDR1 SGHTA and CDR2 FQGNSA. The CDR3 runs 14 residues. V was pared by 6 bases and J by 5 bases, with 16 bases between. CDR3 sequence: CASRVGGPTETQYF. CDR3 DNA sequence: TGTGCCAGCAGGGTTGGGGGTCCCACCGAGACCCAGTACTTC.

V and J are TRBV7-9 and TRBJ2-7; TRBD1 matches 7 bases. Losses at the gene ends were 5 bases for V and 3 bases for J; bases not matched to a gene: 4. The V gene's germline CDR1 is SEHNR and CDR2 FQNEAQ (reference sequence). The CDR3 contains 13 residues. Here the CDR3 DNA reads TGTGCCAGCAGCCAGACAGGGTTCTACGAGCAGTACTTC. Its translation is CASSQTGFYEQYF.

In its sample, this clonotype was seen many times. The chain combines TRBV2 with TRBJ2-1; 7 bases align to TRBD1. V lost 6 bases to trimming and J lost 6 bases; unmatched junction nucleotides: 11. The germline V gene encodes CDR1 SNHLY and CDR2 FYNNEI. CDR3 length: 15 residues. The CDR3 protein is CASRTSTGTSNEQFF. The CDR3 nucleotides are TGTGCCAGCAGGACATCGACAGGGACAAGCAATGAGCAGTTCTTC.

Ten or more counts support this clonotype. The chain uses TRBV6-2 or TRBV6-3 and TRBJ2-7, with a possible D match to TRBD1 (5 bases). V lost 0 bases and J 4 bases, leaving 13 bases between the germline ends. The germline V gene encodes CDR1 MNHEY and CDR2 SVGEGT. The length of the CDR3 is 15 residues. The CDR3 protein is CASSYSGQGSYEQYF. The DNA of the CDR3 is TGTGCCAGCAGTTACTCAGGGCAGGGTTCGTACGAGCAGTACTTC.

Note on this clonotype: This could be a read error, since a much larger clone is one nucleotide away. The chain recombines TRBV6-1 with TRBJ2-5; D gene unclear. The CDR3 runs 15 residues. Germline CDR1 reads MNHNS; CDR2 reads SASEGT. Trimming took 8 bases from V and 0 from J, leaving 16 bases between them. CDR3 DNA: TGTGCCAGCGACCTGGTAGCAAGATACCAAGAGACCCAGTACTTC. This translates into CASDLVARYQETQYF.

The CDR3 spells CASSQEGIEETQYF. The CDR3 region has the DNA TGCGCCAGCAGCCAAGAAGGGATTGAAGAGACCCAGTACTTC. The chain links TRBV4-1 to TRBJ2-5, with unresolved D. Germline CDR1 and CDR2: MGHRA and YSYEKL. The CDR3 has 14 residues. Trimming left V 0 bases short and J 3 bases short, with 8 bases between.

The chain couples TRBV29-1 to TRBJ2-2; D is uncertain. Between the trimmed V and J ends, which lost 5 bases and 6 bases, there was a span of 10 bases. This CDR3 is 12 amino acids long. The germline V gene encodes CDR1 SQVTM and CDR2 ANQGSEA. CDR3 amino acids: CSVIEGSGELFF. In DNA, the CDR3 is TGCAGCGTTATTGAAGGGTCCGGGGAGCTGTTTTTT.

This clonotype was seen many times. This chain's CDR3 is CASSYGGSEEQYF. The CDR3 bases are TGTGCCAGCAGTTACGGCGGGAGCGAGGAGCAGTACTTC. The chain combines TRBV6-5 with TRBJ2-7; 7 bases are shared with TRBD2. CDR1 and CDR2 from the germline V gene are MNHEY and SVGAGI. The CDR3 is 13 amino acids. Losses at the gene ends were 2 bases for V and 7 bases for J; bases not matched to a gene: 5.

This clonotype has at least ten counts. This sequence joins TRBV7-2 and TRBJ2-7; D is perhaps TRBD1 or TRBD2 (5 bases each). Looked up from germline, CDR1 is SGHTA and CDR2 is FQGNSA. The CDR3 contains 15 residues. The V gene lost 2 bases and the J gene lost 4 bases, with 15 bases spanning the gap. The CDR3 spells CASSLNVGWGYEQYF. CDR3 nucleotides: TGTGCCAGCAGCTTAAATGTCGGGTGGGGGTACGAGCAGTACTTC.

This clonotype was detected ten times or more. This chain connects TRBV11-1 to TRBJ2-7, with TRBD1 identical over 9 bases. The junction had 16 bases not matched to a gene; V was cut back by 5 bases and J by 5 bases. The CDR3 consists of 17 residues. Germline CDR1 SGHAT, CDR2 FQDESV (reference sequence). The chain's CDR3 is CASSLSPGQGILDEQYF. Written as DNA, the CDR3 is TGTGCCAGCAGCCTTTCTCCGGGACAGGGCATCCTAGACGAGCAGTACTTC.

A few counts support this clonotype. The rearrangement links TRBV6-1 to TRBJ2-6; 13 bases match TRBD2. The CDR3 totals 18 residues. CDR1 is MNHNS, CDR2 SASEGT, per germline. Trimming at V came to 5 bases and at J to 0 bases, leaving 4 bases not matched to a gene. The DNA for the CDR3 is TGTGCCAGCAGTCAAAGACTAGCGGGAGGCTCTGGGGCCAACGTCCTGACTTTC. It codes for CASSQRLAGGSGANVLTF.

This clonotype has ten or more counts. The CDR3 region has the DNA TGTGCCTGGAGTGACGGGGCTGGCTACACCTTC. Amino acid sequence: CAWSDGAGYTF. The chain couples TRBV30 to TRBJ1-2; D may be TRBD1 (5 bases). There are 11 residues in the CDR3. Trimming pared 1 base from V and 7 bases from J, leaving 7 bases between. The germline CDR1 and CDR2 sequences are GTSNPN and SVGIG (reference sequence).

In its sample, this clonotype was seen many times. J is TRBJ1-4 and V is TRBV28, with unresolved D. This CDR3 is 14 amino acids long. CDR1 and CDR2 from the germline V gene are MDHEN and SYDVKM. V lost 4 bases and J lost 2, with 8 bases in between. The CDR3 protein is CASSSAGTNEKLFF. CDR3 in DNA: TGTGCCAGCAGTTCAGCCGGGACTAATGAAAAACTGTTTTTT.

This clonotype was seen a handful of times. J is TRBJ2-2 and V is TRBV29-1, with 10 positions matching TRBD1. J gave up 3 bases and V 4 bases, and 5 bases lay outside the gene matches. The germline V gene encodes CDR1 SQVTM and CDR2 ANQGSEA. The CDR3 totals 15 residues. CDR3 loop: CSVVGTGVDTGELFF. In DNA, the CDR3 is TGCAGCGTTGTGGGGACAGGGGTGGACACCGGGGAGCTGTTTTTT.

In regard to this clonotype: It may be a read error: a sequence one base away is much more abundant. This chain links TRBV20-1 with TRBJ1-1; perhaps TRBD1 as D (6 bases). The V and J ends lost 3 bases and 4 bases respectively, with 15 bases between them. There are 14 residues in the CDR3. The germline V gene encodes CDR1 DFQATT and CDR2 SNEGSKA (reference sequence). The CDR3 coding sequence is TGCAGTGCTAGGCCCACAGGGAAGAGCACTGAAGCTTTCTTT. Its protein is CSARPTGKSTEAFF.

This clonotype appeared a few times. A far larger clone is one base from this, pointing to a likely read error. V gene TRBV12-3 or TRBV12-4 combines with J gene TRBJ2-5; 12 bases align to TRBD2. The V gene end was trimmed by 8 bases and the J gene end by 11 bases; junction bases not matched to a gene: 3. The CDR3 consists of 11 residues. CDR3 nucleotide sequence: TGTGCCAGCCTAGCGGGAGGGGAGCAGTACTTC. Translated, it gives CASLAGGEQYF.

This clonotype was seen a few times. A much larger clone differs by one base, so this may be a read error. The V call is TRBV28, the J call TRBJ2-7, with a tentative D call TRBD2 (6 bases). Deletions cut 2 bases from V and 3 bases from J, with 23 bases between. The CDR3 runs to 18 residues. The germline gives CDR1 MDHEN, CDR2 SYDVKM. The CDR3 spells CASSLAVPKAGTYYEQYF. CDR3 nucleotides: TGTGCCAGCAGTTTAGCCGTACCTAAAGCGGGCACCTACTACGAGCAGTACTTC.

This clonotype was seen repeatedly, ten times or more. This rearrangement joins TRBV28 to TRBJ2-7; D is ambiguous. From germline, CDR1 is MDHEN and CDR2 SYDVKM. The CDR3 has 15 residues. Trimming removed 4 bases from V and 0 bases from J, with 13 bases in between. The CDR3 loop reads CASSSLVGNSYEQYF. In DNA, the CDR3 is TGTGCCAGCAGTTCTCTTGTTGGTAACTCCTACGAGCAGTACTTC.

Only a few counts were recorded for this clonotype. The V gene is TRBV11-2, the J gene TRBJ2-2; TRBD1 is a possible D gene (6 bases). Trimming removed 1 base at V and 4 bases at J, with 13 bases between. The CDR3 is 16 amino acids. Germline lookup yields CDR1 SGHAT and CDR2 FQNNGV. The CDR3 here is CASSLGGPGSTGELFF. CDR3 nucleotide sequence: TGTGCCAGCAGCTTAGGGGGGCCGGGGAGCACCGGGGAGCTGTTTTTT.

The table lists this clonotype with many counts. The V gene is TRBV6-2 or TRBV6-3, the J gene TRBJ1-2; no reliable D call. Germline CDR1 and CDR2: MNHEY and SVGEGT. Trimming took 0 bases from V and 6 from J, leaving 8 bases between them. This CDR3 is 13 amino acids long. The CDR3 reads CASSYSRADGYTF. For the CDR3, the DNA is TGTGCCAGCAGTTACTCGAGGGCGGATGGCTACACCTTC.

This clonotype was recorded many times. J is TRBJ1-1 and V is TRBV29-1; possibly TRBD1 for D (5 bases). Germline lookup yields CDR1 SQVTM and CDR2 ANQGSEA. There are 12 residues in the CDR3. V shed 6 bases and J shed 0 bases, with 8 bases lying between them. This CDR3 reads CSVAQVNTEAFF. The CDR3 coding sequence is TGCAGCGTCGCACAGGTGAACACTGAAGCTTTCTTT.